The 6 T cell receptor beta chains below come from one sample, sequenced in a study of blood T cell repertoires in COVID-19. The assay was immunoSEQ multiplex PCR, and TCRdb's table has in-frame clones only and misses some. The data contain 200,000 to 250,000 clones, about 90% of them singletons. Source material: peripheral blood. The origin of the receptors is a man aged 60 to 69 with COVID-19, enrolled during active disease.

This clone was counted a single time. The J gene is TRBJ2-7, the V gene TRBV24-1, with TRBD2 as a possible D gene (5 bases). From germline, CDR1 is KGHDR and CDR2 SFDVKD. Trimming shortened V by 5 bases and J by 5 bases, and 9 bases separated the two germline ends. This CDR3 contains 12 residues. In DNA, the CDR3 is TGTGCCACCAGTGGTCTCGGGAACGAGCAGTACTTC. Amino acid sequence: CATSGLGNEQYF.

The CDR3 DNA reads as TGTGCCAGCAGCTTTGGCAGGGGGCGAACTGAAGCTTTCTTT. It translates to CASSFGRGRTEAFF. The V and J genes are TRBV7-8 and TRBJ1-1; 8 nucleotides agree with TRBD1. Germline V lookup: CDR1 SGHVS, CDR2 FQNEAQ. Trimming removed 3 bases from V and 5 bases from J; junction bases left unmatched: 5. The CDR3 has 14 amino acids. The full variable domain, its missing parts supplied by reference TRBV7-8 and TRBJ1-1, is GAGVSQSPRYKVAKRGQDVALRCDPISGHVSLFWYQQALGQGPEFLTYFQNEAQLDKSGLPSDRFFAERPEGSVSTLKIQRTQQEDSAVYLCASSFGRGRTEAFFGQGTRLTVV.

The rearrangement joins TRBV5-1 to TRBJ1-2, with 9 bases identical to TRBD1. CDR1 and CDR2 (germline): SGHRS, YFSETQ. V was pared by 3 bases and J by 2 bases, with 8 bases of the junction left unmatched. This CDR3 spans 16 amino acids. The CDR3, as DNA: TGCGCCAGCAGCTCGGGGGGACAGGGAACCAACTATGGCTACACCTTC. Translated, it gives CASSSGGQGTNYGYTF.

The chain joins TRBV30 to TRBJ1-1; D is uncertain. With 3 bases removed from V and 3 bases from J, the gap between germline ends came to 17 bases. CDR1 GTSNPN and CDR2 SVGIG come from the germline V gene (reference sequence). The CDR3 runs 15 residues. For the CDR3, the DNA is TGTGCCTGGAGGGCCGTGGGTGACAAGGACACTGAAGCTTTCTTT. It codes for CAWRAVGDKDTEAFF. Looking up the rest from reference TRBV30 and TRBJ1-1 gives the full variable domain: SQTIHQWPATLVQPVGSPLSLECTVEGTSNPNLYWYRQAAGRGLQLLFYSVGIGQISSEVPQNLSASRPQDRQFILSSKKLLLSDSGFYLCAWRAVGDKDTEAFFGQGTRLTVV.

The V gene is TRBV19, the J gene TRBJ2-1; 11 bases fit TRBD2. The CDR3 sequence is 16 residues long. Germline CDR1 is LNHDA and CDR2 is SQIVND (reference sequence). The V gene end was trimmed by 5 bases and the J gene end by 6 bases; junction bases not matched to a gene: 9. CDR3 coding DNA: TGTGCCAGTAGTCTAACCGCACTAGCGGGAGTCAATGAGCAGTTCTTC. Protein: CASSLTALAGVNEQFF.

The rearrangement links TRBV6-1 to TRBJ1-4; the D is unclear. V dropped 2 bases and J dropped 8 bases, with 6 bases sitting between them. The CDR3 loop spans 12 amino acids. Germline loops: CDR1 MNHNS, CDR2 SASEGT. The chain's CDR3 is CASSEWREKLFF. The CDR3 bases are TGTGCCAGCAGTGAATGGCGGGAAAAACTGTTTTTT.